This T cell receptor (beta chain) was captured in a study of PD-L1 blockade in urothelial cancer. The time point: pretreatment peripheral blood. Some clones are missing from TCRdb's copy, which holds only in-frame ones; the method was immunoSEQ multiplex PCR. The data show about 38,000 clones, approximately 80% seen once. CDR3 length equals 12 residues. The germline CDR1 and CDR2 sequences are MGHDK and SYGVNS. The V and J ends lost 9 bases and 1 base, in that order; junction bases with no gene match: 2. The sequence derives from a man aged 80 or over with urothelial cancer. V is TRBV25-1 and J is TRBJ1-1; 7 bases line up with TRBD1. This sample comprised PBMCs, obtained around atezolizumab (anti-PD-L1) treatment. CDR3 sequence reads: CASRQGNTEAFF. The DNA for the CDR3 is TGTGCCAGTCGACAGGGGAACACTGAAGCTTTCTTT.